The 9 T cell receptor beta chains in this list originate from one sample, sequenced in a study of cytomegalovirus exposure and HLA in healthy donors. Amplification used 60 Vbeta primers and 13 Jbeta primers. Generated by immunoSEQ multiplex PCR, the TCRdb table keeps only in-frame clones and is missing some. The sample holds 190,000 or so clones; under 85% are singletons and the top ten take about a tenth. Sequencing was carried out using PBMCs. Receptors originate from a woman aged 50 to 60 in good health and CMV-seropositive.

The chain has TRBV7-9 and TRBJ1-2; D is unclear. The V gene lost 8 bases and the J gene lost 7 bases, with 17 bases spanning the gap. This CDR3 has 13 amino acids. Germline CDR1 and CDR2: SEHNR and FQNEAQ (reference sequence). Here the CDR3 DNA reads TGTGCCAGCGGAAGACCGGCGGGTGGTGGCTACACCTTC. Protein sequence: CASGRPAGGGYTF.

CDR3 in amino acids: CASSKGVTGELFF. The CDR3, as DNA: TGTGCCAGCAGTAAGGGGGTCACCGGGGAGCTGTTTTTT. V usage is TRBV6-4 and J usage is TRBJ2-2; possible D gene TRBD1, 6 bases. Trimming shortened V by 5 bases and J by 4 bases, and 8 bases separated the two germline ends. This CDR3 has 13 residues. From germline, CDR1 is MRHNA and CDR2 SNTAGT.

The V and J genes are TRBV11-2 and TRBJ1-6; 8 positions agree with TRBD1. The CDR3 loop spans 14 amino acids. The ends lost 1 base at V and 10 bases at J; junction bases unmatched: 3. The germline V gene has CDR1 SGHAT and CDR2 FQNNGV. CDR3 sequence (DNA): TGTGCCAGCAGCTTAGGGACAGGGAACTCACCCCTCCACTTT. It translates to CASSLGTGNSPLHF.

This clone was detected a few times. The CDR3 sequence: CASSQPGGFGPNQPQHF. The CDR3 DNA reads as TGCGCCAGCAGCCAACCAGGGGGTTTTGGCCCCAATCAGCCCCAGCATTTT. The chain combines TRBV4-1 with TRBJ1-5, with 7 bases that match TRBD1. This CDR3 spans 17 amino acids. CDR1 and CDR2 (germline): MGHRA, YSYEKL. J gave up 3 bases and V 2 bases, and 10 bases lay outside the gene matches.

The rearrangement links TRBV27 to TRBJ2-5; 9 nucleotides match TRBD1. From germline, CDR1 is MNHEY and CDR2 SMNVEV (reference sequence). The CDR3 is made up of 15 amino acids. J gave up 5 bases and V 6 bases, and 10 bases lay outside the gene matches. In nucleotides, the CDR3 is TGTGCCAGCAGACTCACAGGGGGCGCATGGGAGACCCAGTACTTC. It translates to CASRLTGGAWETQYF.

V gene TRBV30 combines with J gene TRBJ2-5; 7 bases are a match to TRBD2. J gave up 5 bases and V 5 bases, and 11 bases lay outside the gene matches. CDR3 length: 14 residues. Germline CDR1 and CDR2: GTSNPN and SVGIG (reference sequence). CDR3 sequence: CAWAKGAGQETQYF. CDR3 in DNA: TGTGCCTGGGCAAAGGGAGCGGGGCAGGAGACCCAGTACTTC.

This clone was counted only a few times. CDR3 sequence reads: CASSISGGAHTEAFF. The CDR3 region has the DNA TGTGCCAGCAGCATTTCGGGAGGGGCTCACACTGAAGCTTTCTTT. The rearrangement links TRBV7-2 to TRBJ1-1; D perhaps matches TRBD1 (5 bases). In germline, CDR1 is SGHTA, CDR2 FQGNSA. The CDR3 runs to 15 residues. Trimming took off 5 bases at V and 3 bases at J, with 16 bases between the two ends.

The CDR3 loop reads CASSSEGLSTDTQYF. The CDR3 DNA is TGTGCCAGCAGCTCAGAGGGACTAAGCACAGATACGCAGTATTTT. The J gene is TRBJ2-3, the V gene TRBV7-2, with 7 positions matching TRBD2. Germline V gives CDR1 SGHTA, CDR2 FQGNSA. CDR3 length equals 15 residues. After removal of 4 bases from V and 0 bases from J, the junction contained 4 bases not matched to a gene.

This chain uses TRBV4-1 with TRBJ1-4; D might be TRBD1 (6 bases). This CDR3 is 14 amino acids long. Trimming shortened V by 5 bases and J by 2 bases, and 9 bases separated the two germline ends. Germline lookup yields CDR1 MGHRA and CDR2 YSYEKL. CDR3 sequence (DNA): TGCGCCAGCAGCAGGGGGAATACTAATGAAAAACTGTTTTTT. Amino acids: CASSRGNTNEKLFF.